This is a list of T cell receptor beta chains from one sample in a study of T-cell memory formation after mild COVID-19. TCRdb redid the calling of the 5' RACE reads with MiXCR, one entry per CDR3 protein. Of fewer than 400,000 distinct CDR3 sequences in the sample, roughly 15% were seen once. Sequencing was performed on PBMCs or a T cell subset sorted from them (not recorded which). These TCRs come from a young man who had mild COVID-19 (a few samples of this study predate the infection). Cell type and time point are not known. The CDR3 runs from the conserved cysteine through the conserved F or W. The order of the fields is V gene, D gene, clone size, J gene, CDR3 protein, CDR3 DNA. The D gene is left open where the match is weak. The size entry is marked missing in some rows and otherwise reads once, few, many or a size class.

>TRBV12-3/TRBV12-4|-|few|TRBJ2-7
CASSLRLEVYEQYF
TGTGCCAGCAGTCTCCGACTAGAAGTCTACGAGCAGTACTTC
>TRBV6-5|-|-|TRBJ2-7
CASSRGSRDSYEQYF
TGTGCCAGCAGCCGCGGCAGCAGGGACTCCTACGAGCAGTACTTC
>TRBV10-3|TRBD2|-|TRBJ2-3
CAISESTGGASGADTQYF
TGTGCCATCAGTGAGTCGACCGGTGGGGCTAGCGGGGCAGATACGCAGTATTTT
>TRBV10-3|-|-|TRBJ1-1
CATCSWGNTEAFF
TGTGCCACCTGCAGCTGGGGGAACACTGAAGCTTTCTTT
>TRBV12-3/TRBV12-4|-|few|TRBJ2-6
CASSLSATGANVLTF
TGTGCCAGCAGTTTATCGGCTACTGGGGCCAACGTCCTGACTTTC
>TRBV10-2|-|-|TRBJ2-7
CASSENLYEQYF
TGCGCCAGCAGTGAGAACCTCTACGAGCAGTACTTC
>TRBV5-6|-|-|TRBJ1-5
CASSLRQGGLQPQHF
TGTGCCAGCAGCTTGAGGCAGGGAGGGCTTCAGCCCCAGCATTTT
>TRBV5-1|TRBD1|-|TRBJ2-7
CASSLDRGVGEQYF
TGCGCCAGCAGCCTCGACAGGGGGGTCGGCGAGCAGTACTTC
>TRBV7-6|-|-|TRBJ2-7
CASSFGDEQYF
TGTGCCAGCAGTTTCGGTGACGAGCAGTACTTC
>TRBV10-3|-|-|TRBJ2-3
CAISPPPWDTSTDTQYF
TGTGCCATCAGTCCCCCCCCCTGGGACACTAGCACAGATACGCAGTATTTT
>TRBV7-2|-|few|TRBJ2-3
CASSLVRTGTDTQYF
TGTGCCAGCAGCTTAGTTAGGACTGGCACAGATACGCAGTATTTT
>TRBV2|TRBD1|few|TRBJ2-3
CASSFFPQGASLLDTQYF
TGTGCCAGCAGTTTCTTCCCACAGGGGGCGAGTTTGTTAGATACGCAGTATTTT
>TRBV5-1|-|-|TRBJ2-5
CASSLANRQETQYF
TGCGCCAGCAGCTTGGCTAATCGGCAAGAGACCCAGTACTTC
>TRBV20-1|TRBD2|few|TRBJ2-5
CSARDPLAGGFQETQYF
TGCAGTGCTAGAGACCCACTGGCGGGGGGCTTCCAAGAGACCCAGTACTTC
>TRBV7-3|-|-|TRBJ2-3
CASSPGGLPRQADTQYF
TGTGCCAGCAGTCCCGGAGGGCTTCCCCGTCAGGCAGATACGCAGTATTTT
>TRBV9|-|-|TRBJ2-3
CASRPADTDTQYF
TGTGCCAGCAGGCCCGCGGACACAGATACGCAGTATTTT
>TRBV20-1|-|-|TRBJ1-1
CSASPDPNTEAFF
TGCAGTGCTTCCCCGGACCCGAACACTGAAGCTTTCTTT
>TRBV5-1|-|many|TRBJ2-7
CASSLPAAGSYEQYF
TGCGCCAGCAGCTTACCTGCGGCGGGGTCCTACGAGCAGTACTTC
>TRBV12-3/TRBV12-4|-|-|TRBJ2-5
CASSLTEPSTQYF
TGTGCCAGCAGTTTAACAGAACCTTCGACCCAGTACTTC
>TRBV3-1|-|-|TRBJ1-6
CASSPRRGRGNSPLHF
TGTGCCAGCAGCCCCCGCCGGGGACGCGGGAATTCACCCCTCCACTTT
>TRBV5-1|TRBD2|-|TRBJ2-3
CASSPGGHGGDTQYF
TGCGCCAGCAGCCCGGGGGGGCATGGGGGAGATACGCAGTATTTT
>TRBV7-2|-|many|TRBJ1-2
CASSFSSVDGYTF
TGTGCCAGCAGCTTTTCTTCCGTGGATGGCTACACCTTC
>TRBV6-5|TRBD1|-|TRBJ2-3
CASSRDRERNTDTQYF
TGTGCCAGCAGTAGAGACAGGGAACGGAACACAGATACGCAGTATTTT
>TRBV27|-|-|TRBJ2-6
CASGWTDRAGANVLTF
TGTGCCAGCGGTTGGACAGATCGGGCTGGGGCCAACGTCCTGACTTTC
>TRBV7-2|-|few|TRBJ1-5
CASSSQELQPQHF
TGTGCCAGCAGCTCTCAGGAGCTACAGCCCCAGCATTTT
>TRBV4-3|TRBD2|few|TRBJ2-5
CASSQVVSGGGREETQYF
TGCGCCAGCAGCCAAGTTGTCAGCGGGGGGGGTAGGGAAGAGACCCAGTACTTC
>TRBV7-2|-|few|TRBJ1-1
CASSFGVLTEAFF
TGTGCCAGCAGCTTTGGGGTATTAACTGAAGCTTTCTTT
>TRBV11-1|-|few|TRBJ1-6
CASSLGTSGYNSPLHF
TGTGCCAGCAGCTTGGGGACCTCGGGCTATAATTCACCCCTCCACTTT
>TRBV19|-|-|TRBJ2-3
CASRWTGRITDTQYF
TGTGCCAGTAGGTGGACGGGACGGATCACAGATACGCAGTATTTT
>TRBV6-6|-|few|TRBJ1-5
CASSSERNSNQPQHF
TGTGCCAGCAGTTCAGAAAGAAATAGCAATCAGCCCCAGCATTTT
>TRBV12-3/TRBV12-4|-|few|TRBJ1-1
CASSFGMAGRNTEAFF
TGTGCCAGCAGTTTTGGGATGGCGGGCAGGAACACTGAAGCTTTCTTT
>TRBV4-1|-|few|TRBJ2-6
CASSDRHAGANVLTF
TGCGCCAGCAGCGACCGACACGCTGGGGCCAACGTCCTGACTTTC
>TRBV5-1|TRBD1|many|TRBJ2-2
CASSLGQGRLTGELFF
TGCGCCAGCAGCCTGGGACAGGGCAGACTAACCGGGGAGCTGTTTTTT
>TRBV24-1|-|-|TRBJ1-2
CATSDPGRDYGYTF
TGTGCCACCAGTGATCCAGGGAGGGATTATGGCTACACCTTC
>TRBV6-5|-|-|TRBJ2-3
CASSSRSSTDTQYF
TGTGCCAGCAGTTCACGGAGTAGCACAGATACGCAGTATTTT
>TRBV27|-|many|TRBJ2-7
CASSPRPGRIYEQYF
TGTGCCAGCAGTCCACGGCCGGGACGGATATACGAGCAGTACTTC
>TRBV5-1|TRBD1|-|TRBJ2-2
CASSHRPGQGSFTNTGELFF
TGCGCCAGCAGCCATAGGCCGGGACAGGGGTCGTTCACGAACACCGGGGAGCTGTTTTTT
>TRBV4-3|-|-|TRBJ1-1
CASSQELGNTEAFF
TGCGCCAGCAGCCAAGAGTTGGGGAACACTGAAGCTTTCTTT
>TRBV2|-|-|TRBJ2-3
CASTKAPVRGTDTQYF
TGTGCCAGCACCAAAGCGCCGGTCCGGGGCACAGATACGCAGTATTTT
>TRBV11-2|TRBD2|-|TRBJ2-5
CASSLVLTSGGEETQYF
TGTGCCAGCAGCTTAGTTCTGACTAGCGGGGGTGAAGAGACCCAGTACTTC
>TRBV4-3|-|few|TRBJ2-1
CASGQDVSFDEQFF
TGCGCCAGCGGCCAAGACGTAAGTTTCGATGAGCAGTTCTTC
>TRBV5-1|-|few|TRBJ2-7
CASSWSRGAAYEQYF
TGCGCCAGCAGCTGGAGCAGGGGGGCAGCCTACGAGCAGTACTTC